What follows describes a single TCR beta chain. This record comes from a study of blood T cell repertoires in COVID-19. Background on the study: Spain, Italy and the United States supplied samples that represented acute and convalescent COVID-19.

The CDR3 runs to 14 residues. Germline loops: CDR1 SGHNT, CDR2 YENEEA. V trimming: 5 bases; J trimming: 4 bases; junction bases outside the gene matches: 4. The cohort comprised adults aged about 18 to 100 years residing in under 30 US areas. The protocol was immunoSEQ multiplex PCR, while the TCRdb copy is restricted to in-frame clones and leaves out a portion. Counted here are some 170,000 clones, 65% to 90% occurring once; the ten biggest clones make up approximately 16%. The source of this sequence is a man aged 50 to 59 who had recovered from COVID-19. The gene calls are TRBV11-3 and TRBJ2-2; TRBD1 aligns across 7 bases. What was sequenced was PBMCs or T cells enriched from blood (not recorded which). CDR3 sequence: CASSPGQPTGELFF. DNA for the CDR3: TGTGCCAGCAGCCCGGGACAGCCCACCGGGGAGCTGTTTTTT. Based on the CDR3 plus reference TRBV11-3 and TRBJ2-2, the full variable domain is EAGVVQSPRYKIIEKKQPVAFWCNPISGHNTLYWYLQNLGQGPELLIRYENEEAVDDSQLPKDRFSAERLKGVDSTLKIQPAELGDSAVYLCASSPGQPTGELFFGEGSRLTVL.